This T cell receptor beta chain was retrieved from a study of Graves' ophthalmopathy and Graves' hyperthyroidism. This clonotype was picked up many times. Its antigen is not identified. Study results and caveats: Detection in blood was also observed for most expanded thyroid clonotypes above 0.001 frequency.

Symptoms, serum thyroxine and TRAb, thyroid ultrasound, and orbital computed tomography formed the diagnostic basis. The CDR3 is 14 residues long. V shed 3 bases and J shed 3 bases, with 11 bases lying between them. CDR1 is DFQATT and CDR2 is SNEGSKA in the germline V gene (reference sequence). The sequenced template was RNA, covering the TCR beta CDR3 region. First-round RT-PCR with HTBI primers preceded a second-round multiplex PCR. Each CDR3 protein is one row after TCRdb ran MiXCR on the multiplex PCR reads. The sample consists of about 1.2 million distinct CDR3 sequences, approximately 35% of them appearing once.

This TCR derives from an adult man with Graves' hyperthyroidism. The material sequenced was peripheral blood or thyroid tissue (not recorded which). V is TRBV20-1 and J is TRBJ2-2, with D possibly being TRBD2 (5 bases). Here the CDR3 DNA reads TGCAGTGCTAGTGGCGGGCTTGACACCGGGGAGCTGTTTTTT. Its translation: CSASGGLDTGELFF.